This T cell receptor beta chain is from a study of OX40 agonist ivuxolimab in advanced cancers. Profiling relied on immunoSEQ multiplex PCR, and the TCRdb table lists in-frame clones only, not all of them. The sample shows about 68,000 clones, 75% to 95% of them seen only once. V lost 0 bases and J 4 bases, leaving 9 bases between the germline ends. The germline V gene has CDR1 SGHAT and CDR2 FQNNGV. The CDR3 has 14 amino acids. This clone was found once. The starting material was CD4+ or CD8+ T cells sorted from blood, obtained in a trial of the OX40 agonist ivuxolimab. The sequence came from an adult with an advanced solid tumor such as melanoma, head and neck, liver or kidney cancer. The chain is built from TRBV11-2 and TRBJ1-1, with unresolved D. The CDR3 DNA reads as TGTGCCAGCAGCTTAGAAGCTCTTTCCACTGAAGCTTTCTTT. Amino acids: CASSLEALSTEAFF.